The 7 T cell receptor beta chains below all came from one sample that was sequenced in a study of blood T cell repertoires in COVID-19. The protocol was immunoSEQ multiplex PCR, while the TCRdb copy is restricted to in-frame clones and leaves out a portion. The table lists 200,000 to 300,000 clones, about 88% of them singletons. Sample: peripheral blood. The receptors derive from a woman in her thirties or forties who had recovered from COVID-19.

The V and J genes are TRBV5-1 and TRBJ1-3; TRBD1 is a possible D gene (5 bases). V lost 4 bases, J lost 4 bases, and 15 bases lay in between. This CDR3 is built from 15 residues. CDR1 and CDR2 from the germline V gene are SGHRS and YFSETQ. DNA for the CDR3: TGCGCCAGCAGCCGGGGGGTAGGTTCAGGAAACACCATATATTTT. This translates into CASSRGVGSGNTIYF.

In DNA form, the CDR3 reads TGTGCCAGCAGCCAAGAGTTCCCTAAGTGGGAGCGGGGGGACACCGGGGAGCTGTTTTTT. The encoded protein is CASSQEFPKWERGDTGELFF. V and J are TRBV3-1 (or the pseudogene TRBV3-2) and TRBJ2-2, with TRBD2 identical over 9 bases. The CDR3 contains 20 residues. Germline V gene sequence: CDR1 LGHDT, CDR2 YNNKEL (reference sequence). V lost 0 bases, J lost 3 bases, and 14 bases stayed unmatched.

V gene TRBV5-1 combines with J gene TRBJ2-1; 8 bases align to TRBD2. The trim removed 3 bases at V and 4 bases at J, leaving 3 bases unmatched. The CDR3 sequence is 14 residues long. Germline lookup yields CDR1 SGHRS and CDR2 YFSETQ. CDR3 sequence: CASSSGLVYNEQFF. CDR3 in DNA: TGCGCCAGCAGCTCGGGACTAGTTTACAATGAGCAGTTCTTC.

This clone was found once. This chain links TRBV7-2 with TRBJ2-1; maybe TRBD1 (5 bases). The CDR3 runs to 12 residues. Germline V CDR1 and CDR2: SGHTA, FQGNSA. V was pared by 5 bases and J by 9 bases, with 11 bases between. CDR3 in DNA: TGTGCCAGCAGCACCCCAAGGGGTGAGCAGTTCTTC. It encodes CASSTPRGEQFF. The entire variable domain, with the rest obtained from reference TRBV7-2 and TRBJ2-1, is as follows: GAGVSQSPSNKVTEKGKDVELRCDPISGHTALYWYRQSLGQGLEFLIYFQGNSAPDKSGLPSDRFSAERTGGSVSTLTIQRTQQEDSAVYLCASSTPRGEQFFGPGTRLTVL.

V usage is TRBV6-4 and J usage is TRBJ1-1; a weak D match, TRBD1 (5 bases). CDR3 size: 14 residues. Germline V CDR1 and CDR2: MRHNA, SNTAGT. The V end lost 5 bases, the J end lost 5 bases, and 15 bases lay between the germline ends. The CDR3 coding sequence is TGTGCCAGCAGTCCGGGGGGGACCCAGACTGAAGCTTTCTTT. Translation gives CASSPGGTQTEAFF.

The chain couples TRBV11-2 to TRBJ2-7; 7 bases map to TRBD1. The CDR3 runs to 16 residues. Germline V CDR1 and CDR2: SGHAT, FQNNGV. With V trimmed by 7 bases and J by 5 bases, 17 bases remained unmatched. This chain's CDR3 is CASMTWSGQKAHEQYF. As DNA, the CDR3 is TGTGCCAGCATGACGTGGTCGGGACAGAAGGCCCACGAGCAGTACTTC. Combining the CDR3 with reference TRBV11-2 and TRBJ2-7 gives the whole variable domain EAGVAQSPRYKIIEKRQSVAFWCNPISGHATLYWYQQILGQGPKLLIQFQNNGVVDDSQLPKDRFSAERLKGVDSTLKIQPAKLEDSAVYLCASMTWSGQKAHEQYFGPGTRLTVT.

Written as DNA, the CDR3 is TGTGCCACCAGTGATTTGGCGGGCGGGGCCCACAATGAGCAGTTCTTC. Its protein is CATSDLAGGAHNEQFF. This rearrangement joins TRBV24-1 to TRBJ2-1; tentative D call: TRBD2 (6 bases). Trimming took off 0 bases at V and 5 bases at J, with 13 bases between the two ends. Per the germline V gene, CDR1 is KGHDR and CDR2 is SFDVKD. This CDR3 is built from 16 residues.